A single sample is the source of the 30 T cell receptor beta chains below, sequenced in a study of blood T cell repertoires in COVID-19 (dated by TCRdb to 2019 to 2021). Library prep was done by the immunoSEQ multiplex PCR assay. TCRdb stores this immuneACCESS table with in-frame sequences only. Part of the clones is absent; in the studies checked, under half of the shortfall reflects unresolved V genes, and no reason is known for the rest. The sample table holds about 180,000 clones, of which approximately 80% were seen once. About 7% of the sample is in the top ten clones. Sequencing was carried out using peripheral blood. These receptors were collected from a woman between 40 and 55 years old with COVID-19, enrolled during active disease.

This chain uses TRBV5-6 with TRBJ1-5; 8 bases are shared with TRBD1. The germline gives CDR1 SGHDT, CDR2 YYEEEE. V dropped 4 bases and J dropped 2; count of bases not matched to a gene: 14. The CDR3 loop spans 18 amino acids. In nucleotides, the CDR3 is TGTGCCAGCAGCGTCCAAATCGGACAGGGCGGAGGCAATCAGCCCCAGCATTTT. It yields the protein CASSVQIGQGGGNQPQHF.

Notes on this clone: A far larger clone lies a single base away; this is likely a read error. V and J are TRBV11-3 and TRBJ2-1; TRBD1 aligns across 8 bases. CDR1 is SGHNT and CDR2 is YENEEA in the germline V gene. The length of the CDR3 is 14 residues. Trimming removed 5 bases from V and 1 base from J; junction bases left unmatched: 1. The CDR3 spells CASSRQGSYNEQFF. The CDR3 coding sequence is TGTGCCAGCAGCCGACAGGGGTCCTACAATGAGCAGTTCTTC.

The gene calls are TRBV19 and TRBJ1-1, with no clear D. Germline CDR1 reads LNHDA; CDR2 reads SQIVND (reference sequence). This CDR3 is built from 17 residues. Trimming removed 5 bases at V and 1 base at J, with 20 bases between. The chain's CDR3 is CASSRLRAMDGNTEAFF. The CDR3 DNA follows: TGTGCCAGTAGTCGATTGAGGGCTATGGACGGGAACACTGAAGCTTTCTTT. The entire variable domain, with the rest obtained from reference TRBV19 and TRBJ1-1, is as follows: DGGITQSPKYLFRKEGQNVTLSCEQNLNHDAMYWYRQDPGQGLRLIYYSQIVNDFQKGDIAEGYSVSREKKESFPLTVTSAQKNPTAFYLCASSRLRAMDGNTEAFFGQGTRLTVV.

DNA for the CDR3: TGTGCCAGCAGTCCCTGGGAGGCGGGGACTGAAGCTTTCTTT. Amino acid sequence: CASSPWEAGTEAFF. The chain has TRBV28 and TRBJ1-1; D remains unclear. There are 14 residues in the CDR3. Germline values: CDR1 MDHEN, CDR2 SYDVKM. V was shortened by 5 bases and J by 5 bases, with 15 bases between the two germline ends.

V usage is TRBV27 and J usage is TRBJ1-5, with TRBD1 matching over 7 bases. The junction had 13 bases not matched to a gene; V was cut back by 3 bases and J by 2 bases. This CDR3 is built from 18 residues. Germline V gene lookup returns CDR1 MNHEY and CDR2 SMNVEV (reference sequence). DNA for the CDR3: TGTGCCAGCAGTTTTTGGGCCACAGGGGTGATGGGCAATCAGCCCCAGCATTTT. Its protein product is CASSFWATGVMGNQPQHF.

The chain couples TRBV5-1 to TRBJ2-3; a possible D gene is TRBD2 (6 bases). This CDR3 is 16 amino acids long. Germline CDR1 is SGHRS and CDR2 is YFSETQ. V shed 5 bases and J shed 2 bases, with 18 bases lying between them. CDR3 bases: TGCGCCAGCAGTTCCCCTGAGCCGGGAGTCACAGATACGCAGTATTTT. Translated, it gives CASSSPEPGVTDTQYF.

This chain connects TRBV9 to TRBJ2-5, with D possibly TRBD2 on 6 matching bases. The V gene's germline CDR1 is SGDLS and CDR2 YYNGEE. Trimming pared 4 bases from V and 10 bases from J, leaving 20 bases between. CDR3 size: 14 residues. The DNA of the CDR3 is TGTGCCAGCAGCTCGCGGGACGGGGGAGGTGGCCAGTACTTC. As protein: CASSSRDGGGGQYF.

V is TRBV27 and J is TRBJ1-1, with D maybe TRBD1 (5 bases). Germline CDR1 is MNHEY and CDR2 is SMNVEV (reference sequence). The CDR3 is 14 amino acids. Trimming cost V 5 bases and J 0 bases, with 10 bases left between them. The CDR3 DNA follows: TGTGCCAGCAGTCCCCTGGACATGAACACTGAAGCTTTCTTT. This sequence encodes CASSPLDMNTEAFF.

The chain joins TRBV5-4 to TRBJ2-5; TRBD2 aligns across 7 bases. Germline V lookup: CDR1 SGHNT, CDR2 YYREEE (reference sequence). Trimming cost V 3 bases and J 2 bases; bases outside gene matches: 7. The CDR3 is 15 amino acids. Here the CDR3 DNA reads TGTGCCAGCAGCTCACCCCCTAGCGGACAAGAGACCCAGTACTTC. Its translation: CASSSPPSGQETQYF.

The chain uses TRBV5-5 and TRBJ1-5, with TRBD1 identical over 8 bases. J lost 3 bases, V lost 1 base, and 9 bases had no gene match. Looked up from germline, CDR1 is SGHKS and CDR2 is YYEKEE (reference sequence). This CDR3 has 17 residues. Here the CDR3 DNA reads TGTGCCAGCAGCTTGAGGCCCGGGACAGGTATCAATCAGCCCCAGCATTTT. Encoded protein: CASSLRPGTGINQPQHF.

This clone was seen only a few times. This chain uses TRBV3-1 (or the pseudogene TRBV3-2) with TRBJ2-5; 7 bases align to TRBD2. Germline trimming cut 4 bases from V and 5 bases from J; bases unmatched to any gene: 10. This CDR3 is built from 15 residues. CDR1 and CDR2 (germline): LGHDT, YNNKEL (reference sequence). The CDR3 sequence is CASSPRDYGDETQYF. The DNA for the CDR3 is TGTGCCAGCAGCCCCCGGGACTATGGAGACGAGACCCAGTACTTC.

The chain combines TRBV24-1 with TRBJ1-1, with D possibly matching TRBD1 (6 bases). Germline loops: CDR1 KGHDR, CDR2 SFDVKD. V lost 10 bases, J lost 6 bases, and 17 bases lay in between. The CDR3 extends over 13 amino acids. The CDR3 here is CATRGRHHPEAFF. CDR3 DNA sequence: TGTGCCACGCGGGGGCGTCATCATCCTGAAGCTTTCTTT.

The chain uses TRBV11-2 and TRBJ2-6; D unresolved. Trimming pared 5 bases from V and 0 bases from J, leaving 8 bases between. Germline V lookup: CDR1 SGHAT, CDR2 FQNNGV. The CDR3 is 15 residues long. Here the CDR3 DNA reads TGTGCCAGCAGCCGTTTCTTCTCTGGGGCCAACGTCCTGACTTTC. This sequence encodes CASSRFFSGANVLTF.

This chain joins TRBV2 and TRBJ2-2; a weak D match, TRBD2 (6 bases). The CDR3 loop spans 14 amino acids. Germline assignment: CDR1 SNHLY and CDR2 FYNNEI. The ends were cut back, 6 bases at V and 5 bases at J, with 13 bases in the middle. CDR3 sequence (DNA): TGTGCCAGCAGGGATTATGGGGGGACCGGGGAGCTGTTTTTT. This sequence encodes CASRDYGGTGELFF.

This chain links TRBV5-4 with TRBJ2-2, with D tentatively TRBD1 (5 bases). The CDR3 has 15 amino acids. The V gene lost 4 bases and the J gene lost 4 bases, with 14 bases spanning the gap. Germline V gene lookup returns CDR1 SGHNT and CDR2 YYREEE (reference sequence). The CDR3 DNA follows: TGTGCCAGCAGCCCCACACCCGACAGCACCGGGGAGCTGTTTTTT. As protein: CASSPTPDSTGELFF. The entire variable domain, with the rest obtained from reference TRBV5-4 and TRBJ2-2, is as follows: ETGVTQSPTHLIKTRGQQVTLRCSSQSGHNTVSWYQQALGQGPQFIFQYYREEENGRGNFPPRFSGLQFPNYSSELNVNALELDDSALYLCASSPTPDSTGELFFGEGSRLTVL.

This sequence joins TRBV18 and TRBJ1-1; 7 bases are shared with TRBD1. The CDR3 has 15 residues. Per germline, CDR1 KGHSH and CDR2 LQKENI. With V trimmed by 3 bases and J by 4 bases, 8 bases remained unmatched. DNA for the CDR3: TGTGCCAGCTCACCCTTAACCGGGACAGCCACTGAAGCTTTCTTT. Its translation is CASSPLTGTATEAFF.

The rearrangement joins TRBV6-5 to TRBJ2-7; TRBD1 matches at 9 bases. Germline V gene lookup returns CDR1 MNHEY and CDR2 SVGAGI. Trimming took 4 bases from V and 2 from J; bases not matched to a gene: 6. This CDR3 is built from 15 residues. CDR3 residues: CASSSAGTGTYEQYF. CDR3 sequence (DNA): TGTGCCAGCAGTTCCGCCGGGACAGGGACCTACGAGCAGTACTTC.

This clone has only one observation. This rearrangement joins TRBV3-1 (or the pseudogene TRBV3-2) to TRBJ1-2, with D uncertain. This CDR3 comprises 16 residues. With 1 base removed from V and 1 base from J, the gap between germline ends came to 13 bases. Per germline, CDR1 LGHDT and CDR2 YNNKEL (reference sequence). The CDR3 loop is CASSQVGQDYNYGYTF. The CDR3 DNA sequence: TGTGCCAGCAGCCAAGTCGGGCAGGACTATAACTATGGCTACACCTTC.

This clone was observed a few times. The J gene is TRBJ2-1, the V gene TRBV7-8; D unresolved. Germline loops: CDR1 SGHVS, CDR2 FQNEAQ. The V gene lost 8 bases and the J gene lost 6 bases, with 14 bases spanning the gap. The CDR3 has 13 amino acids. The CDR3 DNA sequence: TGTGCCAGCCGCCGAGAAGTAGCCAATGAGCAGTTCTTC. It encodes CASRREVANEQFF.

V and J are TRBV7-9 and TRBJ1-6; D unresolved. From germline, CDR1 is SEHNR and CDR2 FQNEAQ (reference sequence). The CDR3 has 14 amino acids. V lost 9 bases, J lost 9 bases, and 18 bases lay in between. The CDR3 bases are TGTGCCAGTTCCCGGGATTCTTCGGGTTCACCCCTCCACTTT. Translation: CASSRDSSGSPLHF. The variable domain in full, with the rest retrieved from reference TRBV7-9 and TRBJ1-6, is DTGVSQNPRHKITKRGQNVTFRCDPISEHNRLYWYRQTLGQGPEFLTYFQNEAQLEKSRLLSDRFSAERPKGSFSTLEIQRTEQGDSAMYLCASSRDSSGSPLHFGNGTRLTVT.

The chain couples TRBV6-1 to TRBJ2-7, with 8 bases identical to TRBD2. The germline V gene has CDR1 MNHNS and CDR2 SASEGT. J gave up 7 bases and V 0 bases, and 8 bases lay outside the gene matches. The length of the CDR3 is 15 residues. In nucleotides, the CDR3 is TGTGCCAGCAGTGAAGCAAGGCGGGGGGTTACGGAGCAGTACTTC. It encodes CASSEARRGVTEQYF.

This clone occurred a few times. This sequence joins TRBV29-1 and TRBJ1-1; a possible D gene is TRBD1 (6 bases). Trimming removed 4 bases at V and 6 bases at J, with 6 bases between. CDR1 and CDR2 (germline): SQVTM, ANQGSEA. The CDR3 spans 10 residues. The CDR3 DNA follows: TGCAGCGTTGGGACAGCTGAAGCTTTCTTT. The encoded protein is CSVGTAEAFF.

CDR3: CSASVGPPSNQPQHF. The DNA of the CDR3 is TGCAGTGCTAGTGTGGGGCCACCTAGCAATCAGCCCCAGCATTTT. V and J are TRBV20-1 and TRBJ1-5; maybe TRBD1 (5 bases). V was cut by 3 bases and J by 0 bases, with 12 bases left in between. From germline, CDR1 is DFQATT and CDR2 SNEGSKA (reference sequence). The CDR3 totals 15 residues.

This chain joins TRBV5-1 and TRBJ2-4; 12 bases line up with TRBD1. The CDR3 covers 19 residues. Unmatched junction bases numbered 12, after V lost 5 bases and J lost 0 bases. Looked up from germline, CDR1 is SGHRS and CDR2 is YFSETQ. CDR3 DNA sequence: TGCGCCAGCAGATCGGGACAGGGGGCCGGTAGGCCAGCCAAAAACATTCAGTACTTC. Translation: CASRSGQGAGRPAKNIQYF.

This CDR3 is CASMTARSNEKLFF. The CDR3 coding sequence is TGTGCCAGTATGACGGCCAGGTCAAATGAAAAACTGTTTTTT. The chain links TRBV19 to TRBJ1-4; no clear D gene. The length of the CDR3 is 14 residues. The germline V gene encodes CDR1 LNHDA and CDR2 SQIVND (reference sequence). Trimming pared 7 bases from V and 5 bases from J, leaving 14 bases between.

The chain couples TRBV5-4 to TRBJ1-1, with a tentative D call TRBD1 (5 bases). The CDR3 loop spans 16 amino acids. The germline gives CDR1 SGHNT, CDR2 YYREEE (reference sequence). Trimming took off 2 bases at V and 1 base at J, with 15 bases between the two ends. DNA for the CDR3: TGTGCCAGCAGCTTCGGGGGGGTCTTGGGGAACACTGAAGCTTTCTTT. It specifies CASSFGGVLGNTEAFF.

The chain carries TRBV28 and TRBJ1-1, with 10 positions matching TRBD1. The CDR3 is 15 amino acids. V shed 2 bases, J shed 4 bases, and the junction held 4 bases outside the gene matches. Germline V gene data show CDR1 as MDHEN and CDR2 as SYDVKM. The CDR3 sequence: CASSLGQGGATEAFF. The CDR3 nucleotides are TGTGCCAGCAGTTTAGGACAGGGGGGTGCCACTGAAGCTTTCTTT.

The chain has TRBV28 and TRBJ2-7; TRBD2 matches 7 bases. The germline gives CDR1 MDHEN, CDR2 SYDVKM. The CDR3 sequence is 15 residues long. V lost 2 bases, J lost 6 bases, and 10 bases stayed unmatched. CDR3 bases: TGTGCCAGCAGTTTACGGTCTGCGGGAGCCCCCGAGCAGTACTTC. It yields the protein CASSLRSAGAPEQYF.

This clone was picked up one time. This sequence joins TRBV10-3 and TRBJ1-2, with TRBD1 identical over 8 bases. The CDR3 has 17 residues. The germline gives CDR1 ENHRY, CDR2 SYGVKD. V shed 2 bases, J shed 1 base, and the junction held 9 bases outside the gene matches. The CDR3 is CAISEGRTGSHNYGYTF. The CDR3 DNA reads as TGTGCCATCAGTGAGGGTCGGACAGGGAGCCATAACTATGGCTACACCTTC.

V gene TRBV2 combines with J gene TRBJ2-6; TRBD2 might be the D (5 bases). Germline V gives CDR1 SNHLY, CDR2 FYNNEI. The V and J ends lost 8 bases and 4 bases respectively, with 15 bases between them. The CDR3 sequence is 15 residues long. The CDR3 DNA reads TGTGCCAGCCGAAAACTCCCGGGGGGGGCCAACGTCCTGACTTTC. It yields the protein CASRKLPGGANVLTF.